This T cell receptor beta chain is drawn from a study of cytomegalovirus exposure and HLA in healthy donors listed by TCRdb under 2017. For context, the study as a whole: An earlier analysis of approximately 640 of the donors reported approximately 300 Gb of sequence data and 117 million unique TCR beta sequences from roughly 180 million T cells. An early release covering roughly 640 HLA-typed donors comprised 300 to 350 gigabases of sequencing data and tens of millions of unique TCR sequences. Among the roughly 390 genotyped donors, more than 70% belonged to the genetic ancestry cluster associated with self-reported Caucasian donors. The study aimed to test whether cataloging public T cell receptors could reveal signatures of past pathogen exposure. The study used immunosequencing to profile the T cell repertoires of under 700 subjects and linked those repertoires to cytomegalovirus serostatus. Along with the roughly 670-subject first cohort, a separate validation cohort of approximately 110 different subjects was used. High-throughput TCR immunosequencing, statistical association of individual TCRs with disease status, and machine learning were combined to predict cytomegalovirus infection status. In a later analysis, previously published TCR beta repertoires from several hundred donors were re-analyzed and high-resolution HLA genotyping was added so that TCR occurrence patterns could be studied. The later analysis used no new phenotypic data to find candidate immune exposures, relying instead on TCR beta sequences and their occurrence across donors. An earlier analysis of approximately 580 of the donors used high-throughput TCR beta sequencing to judge whether each TCR beta V gene segment behaved as functional or pseudogenic. Donor age, sex, ethnicity and CMV serostatus were compiled alongside the repertoire data. Genome-wide SNP genotypes for about three fifths of the roughly 670 donors were used in a later genetic analysis, which treated that subset as a discovery cohort. Every discovery cohort repertoire had been produced on one sequencing platform. HLA typing covered class I and class II loci at four-digit resolution. The number of donors typed differed by locus, with about 629-640 for A, B, C, DRB1 and DQB1, approximately 500 for DQA1, about 610 for DPA1, and some 450 for DPB1. Because of strong linkage in the cohort, roughly five DR-DQ haplotypes were treated as single units for association and clustering. Among roughly 370 genotyped donors of the cohort, an average of roughly 240,000 unique TCR beta nucleotide sequences were sequenced per donor, roughly 20% of them non-productive.

The cohort was made up of approximately 670 healthy bone marrow donors. All cohort members were sampled while nominally healthy, although unrecorded immune exposures were likely present. The donor was CMV seronegative and belonged to the group of over 350 seronegative cohort members. A peripheral blood sample was collected from each donor, and TCR beta sequencing was performed on peripheral blood mononuclear cells. The Qiagen DNeasy Blood Extraction Kit was used to extract genomic DNA from the blood cell samples. With regard to this clone: What this receptor recognizes is not known. Qualities for individual bases were not recorded, and no much larger clone is one base off.

The method was the immunoSEQ multiplex PCR assay. The multiplex PCR relied on a mix of 60 forward primers for TCR Vbeta segments and 13 reverse primers for TCR Jbeta segments. The CDR3 region of rearranged TCR beta genes was amplified from genomic DNA with a multiplex PCR assay. The amplified TCR beta libraries were sequenced on the Illumina HiSeq System as 87-base-pair reads. The study's processing was this. A later analysis counted about 76 million unique TCR beta chains across the 666 repertoires, and roughly 11 million of these chains were shared by at least two donors. Raw reads were error-corrected and collapsed into unique sequences with a nearest-neighbor algorithm that merged closely related sequences to remove PCR and sequencing errors. To assign V, D and J gene segments, CDR3 sequences were aligned to IMGT reference sequences. For a sequence to be retained, a match of at least six nucleotides was required to both a V gene segment and a J gene segment. A rearrangement was called productive if the CDR3 had no stop codons and remained in frame with V and J, and every other rearrangement was called non-productive. Following IMGT convention, CDR3 was defined as the stretch from the second conserved V-encoded cysteine to the conserved J-encoded phenylalanine. The earlier analysis of 550 to 650 of the donors excluded any sequence lacking an unambiguous match to a single V gene segment. In an earlier analysis of several hundred of the donors, V segments were called functional above 56.7% productive rearrangements and were called segregating when the between-donor standard deviation exceeded 5%. To diagnose cytomegalovirus status from the catalog of TCR beta chain sequences, a statistical classification framework was built. In a later analysis, TCR nucleotide sequences were compared against IMGT/GENE-DB human TR gene sequences so that V and J genes could be assigned. In a later analysis, CDR3 sequences and most-parsimonious VDJ recombination scenarios were assigned using the TCRdist pipeline. A later analysis defined each TCR beta chain by its CDR3 amino acid sequence plus V-gene family, and excluded reads lacking a unique V-gene family. As a way to deal with suspected cross-contamination and a sequencing artifact, a later analysis dropped 450 to 600 nucleotide sequences that were highly shared and had low generation probability. In a later analysis, a clonal expansion index was calculated for each public chain from normalized within-repertoire ranks of inferred template counts. In a later analysis, generation probabilities were computed with a VDJ recombination model fitted to out-of-frame rearrangements, and the resulting probabilities were checked against IGoR. Hypergeometric tests were used in a later analysis to score TCR-TCR, TCR-HLA and TCR-CMV co-occurrence, with a repertoire-size bias correction applied to the TCR pairs. False discovery rates were estimated in a later analysis by permuting HLA or CMV assignments 20 times. A later analysis grouped co-occurring TCRs with DBSCAN, adding TCRdist sequence similarity when clustering within HLA-allele-positive subsets. For co-occurrence clustering, repertoires with fewer than 30,000 or more than 120,000 public chains were excluded, along with 5 or 6 repertoires with anomalous nucleotide sharing. The table comes from immuneACCESS by way of TCRdb, which keeps in-frame sequences with V and J called. Part of the clones is missing from these tables; in studies checked, under half for an unresolved V gene and the rest for unknown reasons. That table gives V, J and clone size, and the DNA gave D and trimming. The sample contains 30,000 to 45,000 clones, roughly 80% of them found a single time. In total, the top ten clones hold almost 9.5% of the sample.

What the work shows at the level of the full study, not this receptor alone: Across donors, most TCR sequences were observed very rarely, whereas some public TCRs were present in many individuals. Sequencing depth was assumed to be roughly uniform across donors in the presence/absence analyses, though that assumption may not hold. A later analysis reported that several top co-occurrence clusters appeared linked to parvovirus B19, influenza, CMV and Epstein-Barr virus. Cytomegalovirus status was reported to be diagnosed by the classifier with high specificity and sensitivity in both the original and validation cohorts. A later genetic analysis reported fewer N-insertions in productive TCRs among donors in an Asian-associated ancestry cluster than the 666-donor mean. In a later analysis, the rate of TCR association differed among HLA loci, with DRB1 alleles having the most associated TCRs and HLA-C alleles having the fewest. Because counts were too low, seventeen rarely observed V segments, including chromosome 9 orphons, were excluded from the earlier analysis of under 650 of the donors. CMV serostatus was the only immune exposure information available for the cohort. A later genetic analysis associated a missense DCLRE1C variant with V-gene and J-gene trimming of TCR beta chains, and an independent cohort replicated the association. In this cohort, only TCR beta chains were sequenced, and detectable features were limited by the absence of alpha or paired-chain data. Because some donors lacked HLA typing at each locus, the association tests relied only on the typed subset. Correlated functional status among segregating V segments might reflect linkage disequilibrium, but an unknown experimental factor could not be ruled out. A later analysis associated about 16,000 TCR beta sequences with specific HLA alleles at a false discovery rate of 0.05. Most CMV-associated TCR beta chains appeared to be HLA-restricted in a later analysis, and the HLA associations seemed to be driven largely by CMV exposure. Compared with equally common non-associated chains, HLA-associated TCR beta chains in a later analysis were more clonally expanded and had lower generation probabilities. A group of highly shared sequence variants was considered likely to be a technical artifact of the sequencing pipeline. A few of the identified cytomegalovirus-associated TCR beta chains were confirmed in vitro to be specific for cytomegalovirus antigens. According to the authors, the approach could potentially be generalized to other disease states and immunological phenotypes. A further reported finding was that TCR beta sequences accurately predicted the HLA-A and HLA-B alleles for most subjects in the first cohort. Strong co-occurrence of HLA alleles, especially DR and DQ, made assigning TCR associations to individual alleles difficult. In an earlier analysis of a few hundred of the donors, most TCR beta V segments were observed in productive rearrangements about 87% or about 30% of the time, broadly matching IMGT annotations. In the study, some 160 TCR beta chains were listed as associated with cytomegalovirus.

The receptor's source is a woman in her forties in good health and CMV-seronegative. Sequencing used PBMCs.

The CDR3 amino acid sequence is: CSVVESEFTEAFF. The nucleotide sequence reads as follows: TGCAGCGTTGTCGAGTCGGAGTTCACTGAAGCTTTCTTT. The V and J segments used are TRBV29-1 and TRBJ1-1; no confident D gene assignment can be made. The CDR3 starts with the cysteine, ends with the phenylalanine, and has 13 residues. Left in the record is the CDR3 DNA by itself, 39 bases read in frame from the first base. At the junction V is shortened by 4 bases and J by 4 bases, with 13 bases in between. Sequences SQVTM (CDR1) and ANQGSEA (CDR2) are obtained from the germline V gene.